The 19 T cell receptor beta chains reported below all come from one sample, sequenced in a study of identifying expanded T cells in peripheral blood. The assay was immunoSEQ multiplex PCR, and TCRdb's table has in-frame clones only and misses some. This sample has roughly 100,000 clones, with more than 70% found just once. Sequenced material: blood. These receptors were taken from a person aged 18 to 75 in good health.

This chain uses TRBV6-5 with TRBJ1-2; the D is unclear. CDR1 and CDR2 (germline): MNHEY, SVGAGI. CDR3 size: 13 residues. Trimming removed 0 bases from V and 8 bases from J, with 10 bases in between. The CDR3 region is CASSYSIGHGYTF. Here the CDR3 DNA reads TGTGCCAGCAGTTACTCGATAGGGCACGGCTACACCTTC.

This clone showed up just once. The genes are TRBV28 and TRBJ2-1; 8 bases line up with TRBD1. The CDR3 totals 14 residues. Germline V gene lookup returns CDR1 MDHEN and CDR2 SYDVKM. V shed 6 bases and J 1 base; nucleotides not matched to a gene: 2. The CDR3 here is CASRTGESYNEQFF. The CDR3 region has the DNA TGTGCCAGCAGGACAGGGGAGTCCTACAATGAGCAGTTCTTC.

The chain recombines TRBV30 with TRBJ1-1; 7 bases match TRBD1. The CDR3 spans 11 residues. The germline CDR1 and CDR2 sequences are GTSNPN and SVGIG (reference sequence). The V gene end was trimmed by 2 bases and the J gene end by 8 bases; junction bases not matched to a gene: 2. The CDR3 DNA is TGTGCCTGGAGTCCCAGGGGGGAAGCTTTCTTT. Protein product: CAWSPRGEAFF. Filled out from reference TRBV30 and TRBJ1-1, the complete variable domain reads SQTIHQWPATLVQPVGSPLSLECTVEGTSNPNLYWYRQAAGRGLQLLFYSVGIGQISSEVPQNLSASRPQDRQFILSSKKLLLSDSGFYLCAWSPRGEAFFGQGTRLTVV.

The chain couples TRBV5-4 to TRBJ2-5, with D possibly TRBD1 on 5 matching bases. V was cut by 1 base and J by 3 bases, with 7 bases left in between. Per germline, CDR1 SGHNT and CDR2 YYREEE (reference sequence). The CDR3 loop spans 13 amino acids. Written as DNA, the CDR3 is TGTGCCAGCAGCTTGCCAGGGAAAGAGACCCAGTACTTC. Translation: CASSLPGKETQYF.

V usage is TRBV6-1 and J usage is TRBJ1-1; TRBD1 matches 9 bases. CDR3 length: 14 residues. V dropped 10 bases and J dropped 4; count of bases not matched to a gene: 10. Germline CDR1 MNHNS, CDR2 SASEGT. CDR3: CANEPGQGITEAFF. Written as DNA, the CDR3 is TGTGCCAACGAGCCGGGACAGGGAATCACTGAAGCTTTCTTT.

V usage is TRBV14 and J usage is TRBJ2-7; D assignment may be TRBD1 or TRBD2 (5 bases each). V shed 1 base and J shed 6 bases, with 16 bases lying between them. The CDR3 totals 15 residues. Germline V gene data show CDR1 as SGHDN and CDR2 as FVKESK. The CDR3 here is CASSQVGRLGVEQYF. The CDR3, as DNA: TGTGCCAGCAGCCAAGTTGGACGGCTGGGGGTCGAGCAGTACTTC.

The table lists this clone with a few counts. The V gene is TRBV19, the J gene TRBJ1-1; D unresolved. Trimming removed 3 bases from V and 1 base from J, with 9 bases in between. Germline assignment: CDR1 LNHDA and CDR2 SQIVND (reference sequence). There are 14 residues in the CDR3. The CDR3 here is CASSIGMGNTEAFF. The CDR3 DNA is TGTGCCAGTAGTATCGGAATGGGGAACACTGAAGCTTTCTTT.

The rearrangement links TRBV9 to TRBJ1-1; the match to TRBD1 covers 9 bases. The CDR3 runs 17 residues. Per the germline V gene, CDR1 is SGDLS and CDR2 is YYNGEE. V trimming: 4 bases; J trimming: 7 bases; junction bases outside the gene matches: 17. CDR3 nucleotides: TGTGCCAGCAGCCCGACTTTTACCCGGACAGGGGACGTTGAAGCTTTCTTT. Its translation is CASSPTFTRTGDVEAFF.

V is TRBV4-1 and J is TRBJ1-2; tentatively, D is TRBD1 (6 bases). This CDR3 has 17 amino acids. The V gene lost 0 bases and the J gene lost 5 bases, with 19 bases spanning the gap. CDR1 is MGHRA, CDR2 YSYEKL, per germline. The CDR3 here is CASSQDRLGGKEYGYTF. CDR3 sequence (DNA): TGCGCCAGCAGCCAAGATAGGTTAGGGGGGAAGGAGTATGGCTACACCTTC.

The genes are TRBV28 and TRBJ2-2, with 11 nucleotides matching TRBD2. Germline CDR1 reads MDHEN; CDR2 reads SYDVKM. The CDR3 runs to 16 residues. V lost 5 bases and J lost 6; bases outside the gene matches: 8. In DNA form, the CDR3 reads TGTGCCAGCAGTATTAGCGGGGGGGGAACCGCCGGGGAGCTGTTTTTT. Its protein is CASSISGGGTAGELFF.

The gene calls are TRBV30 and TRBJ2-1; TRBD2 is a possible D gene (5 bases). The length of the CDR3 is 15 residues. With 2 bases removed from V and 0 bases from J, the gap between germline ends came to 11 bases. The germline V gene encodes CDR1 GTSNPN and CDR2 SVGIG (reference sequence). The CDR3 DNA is TGTGCCTGGAGTCAGGCGGGCCTCTCCTACAATGAGCAGTTCTTC. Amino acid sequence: CAWSQAGLSYNEQFF.

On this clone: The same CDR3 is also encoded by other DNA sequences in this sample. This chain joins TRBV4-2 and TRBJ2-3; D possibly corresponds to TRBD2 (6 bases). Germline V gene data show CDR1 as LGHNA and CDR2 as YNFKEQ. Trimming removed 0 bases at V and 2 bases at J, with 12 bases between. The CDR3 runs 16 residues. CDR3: CASSQDTGEVTDTQYF. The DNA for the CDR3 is TGTGCCAGCAGCCAAGATACTGGGGAGGTCACAGATACGCAGTATTTT.

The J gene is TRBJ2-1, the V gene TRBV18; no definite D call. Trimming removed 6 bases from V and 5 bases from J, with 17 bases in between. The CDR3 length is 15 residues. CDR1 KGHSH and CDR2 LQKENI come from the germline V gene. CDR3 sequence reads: CASSRTLDGNNEQFF. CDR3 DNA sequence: TGTGCCAGCTCCCGGACCTTGGACGGAAACAATGAGCAGTTCTTC.

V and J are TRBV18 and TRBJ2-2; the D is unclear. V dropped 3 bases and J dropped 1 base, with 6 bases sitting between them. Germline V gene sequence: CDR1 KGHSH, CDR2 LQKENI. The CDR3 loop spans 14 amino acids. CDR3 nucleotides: TGTGCCAGCTCACCGACACTGAACACCGGGGAGCTGTTTTTT. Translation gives CASSPTLNTGELFF.

The CDR3 is CASSGGDRTF. DNA for the CDR3: TGTGCCAGCAGCGGGGGGGATCGCACCTTC. The chain links TRBV9 to TRBJ1-2; weak D call: TRBD1 (5 bases). CDR1 and CDR2 (germline): SGDLS, YYNGEE. V lost 3 bases and J 13 bases, leaving 10 bases between the germline ends. The CDR3 sequence is 10 residues long. Using reference TRBV9 and TRBJ1-2 for the parts outside the CDR3, the full variable domain is DSGVTQTPKHLITATGQRVTLRCSPRSGDLSVYWYQQSLDQGLQFLIQYYNGEERAKGNILERFSAQQFPDLHSELNLSSLELGDSALYFCASSGGDRTFGSGTRLTVV.

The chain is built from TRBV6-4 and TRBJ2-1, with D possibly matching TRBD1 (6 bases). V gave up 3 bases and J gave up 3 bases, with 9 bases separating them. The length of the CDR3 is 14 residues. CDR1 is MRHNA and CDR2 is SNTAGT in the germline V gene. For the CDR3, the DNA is TGTGCCAGCAGTGAGAGGGGGAGCTACAATGAGCAGTTCTTC. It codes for CASSERGSYNEQFF.

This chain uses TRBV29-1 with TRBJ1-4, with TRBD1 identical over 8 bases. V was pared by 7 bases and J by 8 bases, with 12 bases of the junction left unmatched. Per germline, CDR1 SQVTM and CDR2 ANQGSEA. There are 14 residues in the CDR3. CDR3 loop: CSASPGQGKEKLFF. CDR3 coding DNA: TGCAGCGCCTCTCCAGGACAGGGCAAAGAAAAACTGTTTTTT. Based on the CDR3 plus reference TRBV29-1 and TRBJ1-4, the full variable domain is SAVISQKPSRDICQRGTSLTIQCQVDSQVTMMFWYRQQPGQSLTLIATANQGSEATYESGFVIDKFPISRPNLTFSTLTVSNMSPEDSSIYLCSASPGQGKEKLFFGSGTQLSVL.

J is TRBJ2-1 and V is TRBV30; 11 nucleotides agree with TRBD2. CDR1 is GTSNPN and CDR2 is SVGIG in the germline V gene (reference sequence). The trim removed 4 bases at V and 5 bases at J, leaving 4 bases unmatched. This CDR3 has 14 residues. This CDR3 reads CAWKLAGVNNEQFF. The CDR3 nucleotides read TGTGCCTGGAAACTAGCGGGAGTTAACAATGAGCAGTTCTTC.

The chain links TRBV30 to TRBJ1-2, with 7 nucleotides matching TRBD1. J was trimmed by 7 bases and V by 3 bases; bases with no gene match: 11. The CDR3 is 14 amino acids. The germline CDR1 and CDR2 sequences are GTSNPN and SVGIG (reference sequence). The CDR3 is CAWRGDSWIFGYTF. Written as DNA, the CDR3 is TGTGCCTGGAGGGGGGACAGTTGGATCTTTGGCTACACCTTC. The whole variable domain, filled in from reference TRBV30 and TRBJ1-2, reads SQTIHQWPATLVQPVGSPLSLECTVEGTSNPNLYWYRQAAGRGLQLLFYSVGIGQISSEVPQNLSASRPQDRQFILSSKKLLLSDSGFYLCAWRGDSWIFGYTFGSGTRLTVV.